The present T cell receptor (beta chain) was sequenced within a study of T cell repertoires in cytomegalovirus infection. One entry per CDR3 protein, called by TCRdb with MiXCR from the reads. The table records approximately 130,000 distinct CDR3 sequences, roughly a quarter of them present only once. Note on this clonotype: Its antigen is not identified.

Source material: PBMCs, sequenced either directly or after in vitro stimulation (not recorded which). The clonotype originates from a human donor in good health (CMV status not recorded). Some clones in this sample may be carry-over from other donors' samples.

This CDR3 is CASSLGQKNSPLHF. CDR3 sequence (DNA): TGTGCCAGCAGCCTGGGACAGAAGAATTCACCCCTCCACTTT. The chain couples TRBV7-2 to TRBJ1-6; the match to TRBD1 covers 7 bases. CDR3 length equals 14 residues. The germline CDR1 and CDR2 sequences are SGHTA and FQGNSA. With V trimmed by 5 bases and J by 7 bases, 5 bases remained unmatched.